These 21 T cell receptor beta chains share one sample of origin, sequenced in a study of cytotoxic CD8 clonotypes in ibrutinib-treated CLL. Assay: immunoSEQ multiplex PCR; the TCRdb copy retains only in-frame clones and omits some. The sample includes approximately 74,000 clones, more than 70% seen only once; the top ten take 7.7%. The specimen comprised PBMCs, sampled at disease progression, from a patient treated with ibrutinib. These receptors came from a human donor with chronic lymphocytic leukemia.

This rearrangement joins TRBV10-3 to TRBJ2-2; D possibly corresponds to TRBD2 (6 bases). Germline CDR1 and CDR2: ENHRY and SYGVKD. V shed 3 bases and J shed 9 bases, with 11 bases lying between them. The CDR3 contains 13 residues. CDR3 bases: TGTGCCATCAGTGAAAAACTAGCCTGGGAGCTGTTTTTT. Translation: CAISEKLAWELFF.

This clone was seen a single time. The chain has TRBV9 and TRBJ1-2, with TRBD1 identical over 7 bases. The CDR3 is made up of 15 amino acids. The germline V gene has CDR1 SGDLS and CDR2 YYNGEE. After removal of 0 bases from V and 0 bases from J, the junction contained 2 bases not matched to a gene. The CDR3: CASSVGQGPNYGYTF. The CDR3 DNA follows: TGTGCCAGCAGCGTAGGACAGGGCCCTAACTATGGCTACACCTTC.

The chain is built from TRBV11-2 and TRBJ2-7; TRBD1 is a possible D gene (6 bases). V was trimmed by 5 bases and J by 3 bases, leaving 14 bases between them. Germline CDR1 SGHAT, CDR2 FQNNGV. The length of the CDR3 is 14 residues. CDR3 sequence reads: CASSTPQGFYEQYF. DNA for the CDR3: TGTGCCAGCAGCACCCCACAGGGTTTCTACGAGCAGTACTTC.

The CDR3 nucleotides read TGTGCCAGTAGTATCACTGTCTATGGCTACACCTTC. Translated, it gives CASSITVYGYTF. J is TRBJ1-2 and V is TRBV19, with unresolved D. The CDR3 sequence is 12 residues long. V was pared by 3 bases and J by 4 bases, with 6 bases between. Germline assignment: CDR1 LNHDA and CDR2 SQIVND (reference sequence).

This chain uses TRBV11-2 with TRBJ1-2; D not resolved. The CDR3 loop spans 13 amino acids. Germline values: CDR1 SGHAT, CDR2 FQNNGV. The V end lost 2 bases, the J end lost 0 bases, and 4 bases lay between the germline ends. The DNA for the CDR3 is TGTGCCAGCAGCTTAAACACTAACTATGGCTACACCTTC. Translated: CASSLNTNYGYTF.

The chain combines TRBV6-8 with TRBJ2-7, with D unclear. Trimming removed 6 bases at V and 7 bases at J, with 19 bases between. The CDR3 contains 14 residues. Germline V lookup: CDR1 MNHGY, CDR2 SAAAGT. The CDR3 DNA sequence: TGTGCCAGCAGGACGGCTCACGTACCTAGAGAGCAGTACTTC. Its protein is CASRTAHVPREQYF.

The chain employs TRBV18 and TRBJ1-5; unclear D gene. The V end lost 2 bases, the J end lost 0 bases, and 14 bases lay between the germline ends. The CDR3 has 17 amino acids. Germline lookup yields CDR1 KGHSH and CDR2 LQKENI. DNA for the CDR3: TGTGCCAGCTCACCAACCATAACAGTCCTTAGCAATCAGCCCCAGCATTTT. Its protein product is CASSPTITVLSNQPQHF.

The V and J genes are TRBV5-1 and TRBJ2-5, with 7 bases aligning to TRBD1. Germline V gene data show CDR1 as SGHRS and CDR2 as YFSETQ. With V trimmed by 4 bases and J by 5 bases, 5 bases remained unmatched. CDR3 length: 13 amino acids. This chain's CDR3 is CASSPTTGETQYF. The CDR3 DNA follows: TGCGCCAGCAGCCCAACGACAGGGGAGACCCAGTACTTC.

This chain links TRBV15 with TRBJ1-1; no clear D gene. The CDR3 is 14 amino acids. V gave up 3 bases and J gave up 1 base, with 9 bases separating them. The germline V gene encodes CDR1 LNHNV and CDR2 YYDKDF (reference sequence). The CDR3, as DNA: TGTGCCACCAGCAGGGATTATGGGAACACTGAAGCTTTCTTT. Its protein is CATSRDYGNTEAFF.

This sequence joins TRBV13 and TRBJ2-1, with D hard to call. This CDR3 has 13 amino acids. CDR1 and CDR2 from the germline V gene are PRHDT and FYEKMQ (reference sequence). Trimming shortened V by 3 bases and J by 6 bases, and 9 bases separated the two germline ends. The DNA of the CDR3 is TGTGCCAGCAGCTTCTTACTTTCCAATGAGCAGTTCTTC. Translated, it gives CASSFLLSNEQFF.

CDR3 sequence: CASSPTGGTDTQYF. The DNA of the CDR3 is TGTGCCAGCTCACCTACAGGGGGCACAGATACGCAGTATTTT. The genes are TRBV18 and TRBJ2-3; 7 bases are a match to TRBD1. CDR3 length: 14 amino acids. After removal of 3 bases from V and 1 base from J, the junction contained 1 base not matched to a gene. Germline V gives CDR1 KGHSH, CDR2 LQKENI. The full variable domain, with the rest looked up from reference TRBV18 and TRBJ2-3, is NAGVMQNPRHLVRRRGQEARLRCSPMKGHSHVYWYRQLPEEGLKFMVYLQKENIIDESGMPKERFSAEFPKEGPSILRIQQVVRGDSAAYFCASSPTGGTDTQYFGPGTRLTVL.

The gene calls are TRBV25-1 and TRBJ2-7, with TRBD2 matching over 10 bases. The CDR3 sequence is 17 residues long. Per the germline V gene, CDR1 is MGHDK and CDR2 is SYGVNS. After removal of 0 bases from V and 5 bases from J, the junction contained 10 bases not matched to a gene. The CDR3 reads CASSEYRLAGVQDEQYF. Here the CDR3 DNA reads TGTGCCAGCAGTGAATATCGGCTAGCGGGGGTTCAGGACGAGCAGTACTTC.

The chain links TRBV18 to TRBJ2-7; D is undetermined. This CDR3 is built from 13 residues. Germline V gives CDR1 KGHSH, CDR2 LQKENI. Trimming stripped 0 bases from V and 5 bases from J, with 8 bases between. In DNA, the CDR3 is TGTGCCAGCTCACCACCGGCCGGCGACGAGCAGTACTTC. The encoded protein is CASSPPAGDEQYF.

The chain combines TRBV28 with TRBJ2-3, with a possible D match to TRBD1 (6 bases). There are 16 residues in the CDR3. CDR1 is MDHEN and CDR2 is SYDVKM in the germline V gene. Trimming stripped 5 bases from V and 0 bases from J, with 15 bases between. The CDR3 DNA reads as TGTGCCAGCAGTCAGTACAGGGCGCCTAGCACAGATACGCAGTATTTT. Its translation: CASSQYRAPSTDTQYF. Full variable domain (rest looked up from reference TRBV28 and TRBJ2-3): DVKVTQSSRYLVKRTGEKVFLECVQDMDHENMFWYRQDPGLGLRLIYFSYDVKMKEKGDIPEGYSVSREKKERFSLILESASTNQTSMYLCASSQYRAPSTDTQYFGPGTRLTVL.

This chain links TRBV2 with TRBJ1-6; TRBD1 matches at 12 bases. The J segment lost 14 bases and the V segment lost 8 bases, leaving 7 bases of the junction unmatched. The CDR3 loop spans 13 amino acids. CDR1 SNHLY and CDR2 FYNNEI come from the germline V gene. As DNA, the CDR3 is TGTGCCAGCGTGGGACAGGGGGCGTCGGCCCTCCACTTT. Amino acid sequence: CASVGQGASALHF. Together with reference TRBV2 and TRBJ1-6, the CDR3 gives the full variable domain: EPEVTQTPSHQVTQMGQEVILRCVPISNHLYFYWYRQILGQKVEFLVSFYNNEISEKSEIFDDQFSVERPDGSNFTLKIRSTKLEDSAMYFCASVGQGASALHFGNGTRLTVT.

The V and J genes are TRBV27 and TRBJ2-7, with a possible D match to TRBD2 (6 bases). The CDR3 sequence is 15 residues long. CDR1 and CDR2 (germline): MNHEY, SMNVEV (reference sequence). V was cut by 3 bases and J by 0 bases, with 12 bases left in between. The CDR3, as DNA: TGTGCCAGCAGTTTTGCCGGCGGGAACTCCTACGAGCAGTACTTC. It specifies CASSFAGGNSYEQYF.

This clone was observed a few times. The CDR3 nucleotides are TGTGCCATCAGTGGTGAACAGAGGGCCTTGGGAGATACGCAGTATTTT. As protein: CAISGEQRALGDTQYF. The chain is built from TRBV10-3 and TRBJ2-3; possibly TRBD2 for D (5 bases). V was trimmed by 4 bases and J by 5 bases, leaving 19 bases between them. CDR1 is ENHRY and CDR2 is SYGVKD in the germline V gene. This CDR3 comprises 16 residues.

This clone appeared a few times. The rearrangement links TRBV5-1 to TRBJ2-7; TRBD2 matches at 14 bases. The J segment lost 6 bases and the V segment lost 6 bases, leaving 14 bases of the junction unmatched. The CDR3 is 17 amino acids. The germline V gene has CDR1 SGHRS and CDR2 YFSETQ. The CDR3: CASNLGHGTSGRSEQYF. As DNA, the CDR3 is TGCGCCAGCAACCTTGGCCATGGGACTAGCGGGAGAAGCGAGCAGTACTTC.

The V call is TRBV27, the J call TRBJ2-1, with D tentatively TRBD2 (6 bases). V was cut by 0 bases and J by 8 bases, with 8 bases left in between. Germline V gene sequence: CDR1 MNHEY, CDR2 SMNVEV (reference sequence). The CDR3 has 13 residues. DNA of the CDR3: TGTGCCAGCAGTTTATCCGGGAGCCATGAGCAGTTCTTC. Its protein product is CASSLSGSHEQFF.

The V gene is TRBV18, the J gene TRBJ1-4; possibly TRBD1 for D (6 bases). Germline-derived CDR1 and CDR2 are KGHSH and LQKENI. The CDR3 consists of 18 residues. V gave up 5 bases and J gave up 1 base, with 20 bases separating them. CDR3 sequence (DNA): TGTGCCAGCTCAGCGCCGGGACACAGACGTGGAACTAATGAAAAACTGTTTTTT. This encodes CASSAPGHRRGTNEKLFF.

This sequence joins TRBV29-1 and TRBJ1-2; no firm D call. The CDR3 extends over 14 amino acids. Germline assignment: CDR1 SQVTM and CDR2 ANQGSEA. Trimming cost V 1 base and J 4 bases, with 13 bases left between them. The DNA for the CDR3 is TGCAGCGTTGAAGGGGTGCGCGGACCCTATGGCTACACCTTC. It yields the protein CSVEGVRGPYGYTF.